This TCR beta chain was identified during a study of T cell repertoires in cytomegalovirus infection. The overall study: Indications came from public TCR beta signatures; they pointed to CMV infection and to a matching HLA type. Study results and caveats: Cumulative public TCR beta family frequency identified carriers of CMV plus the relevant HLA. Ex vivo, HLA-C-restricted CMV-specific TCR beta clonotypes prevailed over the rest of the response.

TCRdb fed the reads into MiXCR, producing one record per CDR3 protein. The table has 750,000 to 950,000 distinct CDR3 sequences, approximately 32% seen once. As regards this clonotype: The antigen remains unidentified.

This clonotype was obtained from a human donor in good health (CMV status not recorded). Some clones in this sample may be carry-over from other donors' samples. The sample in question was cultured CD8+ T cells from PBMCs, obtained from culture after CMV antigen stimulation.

CDR3 residues: CASSFRDPQGDTQYF. CDR3 nucleotide sequence: TGTGCCAGCAGCTTCCGGGACCCACAGGGGGATACGCAGTATTTT. The V and J genes are TRBV5-4 and TRBJ2-3, with 7 bases matching TRBD1. Per germline, CDR1 SGHNT and CDR2 YYREEE (reference sequence). The CDR3 length is 15 residues. Trimming removed 2 bases from V and 6 bases from J; junction bases left unmatched: 9.